The rows below give T cell receptor beta chains drawn from one sample of a study of T cell responses to AZD1222 COVID-19 vaccine. Only in-frame clones appear in the TCRdb table, and some are missing; sequencing was by immunoSEQ multiplex PCR. Here the sample spans roughly 85,000 clones, 90% being singletons. This sample comprised peripheral blood, obtained 28 days after the second AZD1222 dose. The receptors here all came from an adult who received the AZD1222 COVID-19 vaccine. The CDR3 runs from the conserved cysteine through the conserved F or W. The order of the fields is V gene, clone size, D gene, J gene, CDR3 DNA, CDR3 protein. D genes are given only for firm matches. Not every row has a clone size; where given, it reads once, few, many or a size class.

>TRBV11-3|-|-|TRBJ2-3
TGTGCCAGCAGCTCCTCATACTCGCGGGGCACAGATACGCAGTATTTT
CASSSSYSRGTDTQYF
>TRBV6-2/TRBV6-3|few|TRBD1|TRBJ1-5
TGTGCCAGCAGTTACGGACAGGGGGCCCAGCCCCAGCATTTT
CASSYGQGAQPQHF
>TRBV6-2/TRBV6-3|-|-|TRBJ1-1
TGTGCCAGCAGTTACTCGACGACAGAGAACACTGAAGCTTTCTTT
CASSYSTTENTEAFF
>TRBV5-1|-|-|TRBJ2-7
TGCGCCAGCAGCTTGGCCGGAGGGGCCTACGAGCAGTACTTC
CASSLAGGAYEQYF
>TRBV6-5|-|-|TRBJ2-7
TGTGCCAGCAGCACAGGGATGAGCTACGAGCAGTACTTC
CASSTGMSYEQYF
>TRBV2|-|TRBD2|TRBJ2-1
TGTGCCAGCGGGGGCGAACTAGCGGCCAGCGATGAGCAGTTCTTC
CASGGELAASDEQFF
>TRBV7-9|-|-|TRBJ1-5
TGTGCCAGCAGCCTCGGGCGGCGCGATCAGCCCCAGCATTTT
CASSLGRRDQPQHF
>TRBV5-1|-|-|TRBJ1-6
TGCGCCAGCAGCGGAACCGACAGCCTAGGCCCCCTCCACTTT
CASSGTDSLGPLHF
>TRBV6-6|few|TRBD1|TRBJ1-1
TGTGCCAGCCGAGGACAGGGACGAATCACTGAAGCTTTCTTT
CASRGQGRITEAFF
>TRBV7-9|-|-|TRBJ1-1
TGTGCCAGCAGCCGGGAGACCATGAACACTGAAGCTTTCTTT
CASSRETMNTEAFF
>TRBV7-6|-|-|TRBJ2-1
TGTGCCAGCAGCTCCGGGTCTGGGCAGGGTTACAATGAGCAGTTCTTC
CASSSGSGQGYNEQFF
>TRBV7-2|-|-|TRBJ2-1
TGTGCCAGCAGCACCCCTCGTGGGGCTACCCTCTACAATGAGCAGTTCTTC
CASSTPRGATLYNEQFF
>TRBV18|once|TRBD1|TRBJ2-7
TGTGCCAGCTCACCAGACCGGGACAGCTTCTACGAGCAGTACTTC
CASSPDRDSFYEQYF
>TRBV20-1|-|-|TRBJ1-6
TGCAGTGCTAGTGATCAGGGCGCGAATTCACCCCTCCACTTT
CSASDQGANSPLHF
>TRBV4-2|-|-|TRBJ2-5
TGTGCCAGCAGCCAGGGCAGACAAGAGACCCAGTACTTC
CASSQGRQETQYF
>TRBV5-8|-|-|TRBJ1-1
TGTGCCAGCAGCCTGGCCGTGTGGGAGGGTGAAGCTTTCTTT
CASSLAVWEGEAFF
>TRBV21-1|once|-|TRBJ1-1
TGTGCCAGCAGCAGGACAGTGAACACTGAAGCTTTCTTT
CASSRTVNTEAFF